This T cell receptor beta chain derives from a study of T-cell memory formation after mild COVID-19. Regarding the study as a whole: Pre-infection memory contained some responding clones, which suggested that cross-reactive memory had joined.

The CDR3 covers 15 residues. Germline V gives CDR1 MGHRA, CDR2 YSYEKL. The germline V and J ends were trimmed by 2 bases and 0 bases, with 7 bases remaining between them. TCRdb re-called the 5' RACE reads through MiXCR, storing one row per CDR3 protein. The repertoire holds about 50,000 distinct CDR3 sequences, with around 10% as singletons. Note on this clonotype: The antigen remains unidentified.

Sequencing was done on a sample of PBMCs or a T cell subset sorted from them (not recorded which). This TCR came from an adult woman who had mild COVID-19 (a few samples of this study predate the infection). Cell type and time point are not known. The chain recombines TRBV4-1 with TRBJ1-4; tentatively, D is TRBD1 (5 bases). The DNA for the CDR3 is TGCGCCAGCAGCCAACAGGGATCAACTAATGAAAAACTGTTTTTT. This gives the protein CASSQQGSTNEKLFF.